The entry below describes one TCR beta chain. Germline lookup yields CDR1 SGHTA and CDR2 FQGNSA. CDR3 length: 15 amino acids. Trimming pared 5 bases from V and 7 bases from J, leaving 18 bases between. The data were taken from a study of T cells in Graves' hyperthyroidism and ophthalmopathy. RNA transcripts provided the source from which TCR beta CDR3 regions were amplified. A set of HTBI primers served as the primers for a first-round RT-PCR of the TCR CDR3. TCRdb redid the calling of the multiplex PCR reads with MiXCR, one entry per CDR3 protein. The table includes around 200,000 distinct CDR3 sequences, 15% to 20% detected once. Calling Graves' hyperthyroidism stable meant ophthalmopathy did not progress within 18 months. Recently diagnosed hyperthyroidism of less than 2 months' duration affected patients aged 18 to 65.

This receptor was obtained from a middle-aged man with Graves' hyperthyroidism. Sequenced: blood. This chain connects TRBV7-2 to TRBJ2-1; TRBD1 might be the D (6 bases). The chain's CDR3 is CASSGRDNNWNEQFF. CDR3 nucleotide sequence: TGTGCCAGCAGCGGCCGGGACAACAATTGGAATGAGCAGTTCTTC.